This TCR beta chain was captured by sequencing in a study of post-analysis software for immune sequencing data. Study-wide context: The courses of disease that were included comprised relapsing-remitting, secondary progressive and progressive-relapsing multiple sclerosis. Study-level points and caveats: Several TRBV segments, TRBV5-6, TRBV5-1 and TRBV20-1 among them, were found more frequent in patients than controls.

Each TCR beta cDNA library carried unique molecular identifiers. TCRdb re-called the PCR reads through MiXCR, storing one row per CDR3 protein. The sample lists around 770,000 distinct CDR3 sequences, 46% occurring once. A note on this clonotype: Its target is not known.

V lost 2 bases to trimming and J lost 1 base, with 9 bases between them. The CDR3 consists of 13 residues. Per germline, CDR1 SQVTM and CDR2 ANQGSEA. The receptor was isolated from a girl aged 5 to 17 with multiple sclerosis. The sample comprised blood. The V and J genes are TRBV29-1 and TRBJ2-7; D is uncertain. The CDR3 here is CSVEKLGSYEQYF. CDR3 bases: TGCAGCGTTGAAAAACTCGGATCCTACGAGCAGTACTTC.